This T cell receptor beta chain was captured by sequencing in a study of control samples from healthy donors and cancer patients. Sequencing was performed with immunoSEQ multiplex PCR; in TCRdb, only in-frame clones are kept and a portion is missing. The repertoire has about 120,000 clones, 93% of them found once; the top ten carry 2.6%. The CDR3 extends over 16 amino acids. V shed 3 bases and J 6 bases; nucleotides not matched to a gene: 8. Germline CDR1 reads KGHSH; CDR2 reads LQKENI. Sequencing was performed on blood. The origin of this receptor is a man under 40 in good health. The J gene is TRBJ2-2, the V gene TRBV18; 9 bases agree with TRBD2. The CDR3 DNA reads as TGTGCCAGCTCACCCCAGACTAGCGGTTCTGCCGGGGAGCTGTTTTTT. Translated, it gives CASSPQTSGSAGELFF.